The 25 T cell receptor beta chains listed next were all sequenced from one sample in a study of CD8 T cells in ankylosing spondylitis. MiXCR, run by TCRdb on the 5' RACE reads, gives a single entry per CDR3 protein. The profile shows 200,000 to 250,000 distinct CDR3 sequences, more than 9% of them singletons. The sequenced material came from blood, either unsorted or a sorted T cell fraction (not recorded which). The receptors were sampled from a male donor with ankylosing spondylitis or in good health (not recorded which).

This chain connects TRBV5-1 to TRBJ2-1; TRBD2 matches 8 bases. The CDR3 sequence is 17 residues long. Trimming removed 0 bases from V and 7 bases from J; junction bases left unmatched: 12. In germline, CDR1 is SGHRS, CDR2 YFSETQ. For the CDR3, the DNA is TGCGCCAGCAGCTTGGCCGGGACTAGTGGGGGCTGGAATGAGCAGTTCTTC. Translated: CASSLAGTSGGWNEQFF. Full variable domain (remainder filled in from reference TRBV5-1 and TRBJ2-1): KAGVTQTPRYLIKTRGQQVTLSCSPISGHRSVSWYQQTPGQGLQFLFEYFSETQRNKGNFPGRFSGRQFSNSRSEMNVSTLELGDSALYLCASSLAGTSGGWNEQFFGPGTRLTVL.

This clonotype has ten or more counts. The chain carries TRBV9 and TRBJ1-1, with a possible D match to TRBD1 (6 bases). Looked up from germline, CDR1 is SGDLS and CDR2 is YYNGEE. There are 13 residues in the CDR3. Trimming took 0 bases from V and 5 from J, leaving 8 bases between them. The CDR3 bases are TGTGCCAGCAGCGTAGAGGGGGTAACTGAAGCTTTCTTT. It codes for CASSVEGVTEAFF.

This clonotype occurred many times. The V call is TRBV7-2, the J call TRBJ2-7, with D unclear. The CDR3 consists of 14 residues. The germline V gene encodes CDR1 SGHTA and CDR2 FQGNSA. V lost 2 bases to trimming and J lost 0 bases, with 8 bases between them. The CDR3 is CASSLKGVSYEQYF. The CDR3 nucleotides read TGTGCCAGCAGCTTAAAGGGTGTCTCCTACGAGCAGTACTTC.

The V call is TRBV5-4, the J call TRBJ2-5; no clear D gene. CDR3 length equals 14 residues. V lost 4 bases and J 5 bases, leaving 15 bases between the germline ends. Germline assignment: CDR1 SGHNT and CDR2 YYREEE (reference sequence). The chain's CDR3 is CASSNPDRVETQYF. The CDR3 DNA follows: TGTGCCAGCAGCAACCCGGACCGTGTGGAGACCCAGTACTTC.

This clonotype was counted ten times or more. The rearrangement joins TRBV5-6 to TRBJ2-5; possibly TRBD2 for D (7 bases). The V gene's germline CDR1 is SGHDT and CDR2 YYEEEE. This CDR3 contains 16 residues. The V end was cut by 0 bases, the J end by 0 bases, with 12 bases between. CDR3 region: CASSLVRGGNQETQYF. The DNA for the CDR3 is TGTGCCAGCAGCTTGGTAAGGGGGGGTAACCAAGAGACCCAGTACTTC.

This clonotype has at least ten counts. The chain joins TRBV20-1 to TRBJ2-5, with TRBD2 matching over 7 bases. Germline values: CDR1 DFQATT, CDR2 SNEGSKA (reference sequence). This CDR3 has 14 amino acids. V lost 6 bases and J lost 5; bases outside the gene matches: 12. The CDR3 DNA reads as TGCAGTGCCCACGAGCGGGGAGGAGAGGAGACCCAGTACTTC. Protein: CSAHERGGEETQYF.

This clonotype has only a few counts. The V call is TRBV5-6, the J call TRBJ2-2; the match to TRBD1 covers 8 bases. J was trimmed by 0 bases and V by 4 bases; bases with no gene match: 5. CDR1 is SGHDT, CDR2 YYEEEE, per germline. The length of the CDR3 is 16 residues. As DNA, the CDR3 is TGTGCCAGCAGCATAGGACAGGGTTCGAACACCGGGGAGCTGTTTTTT. The encoded protein is CASSIGQGSNTGELFF.

A few counts support this clonotype. The chain links TRBV20-1 to TRBJ2-1; 10 bases fit TRBD1. V trimming: 6 bases; J trimming: 9 bases; junction bases outside the gene matches: 11. This CDR3 has 14 residues. Germline CDR1 reads DFQATT; CDR2 reads SNEGSKA (reference sequence). Here the CDR3 DNA reads TGCAGTGCCTTTACCGGGACAGGGGATCGTGAGCAGTTCTTC. Amino acid sequence: CSAFTGTGDREQFF.

This rearrangement joins TRBV5-1 to TRBJ1-4; D not resolved. CDR3 length equals 17 residues. Trimming stripped 5 bases from V and 8 bases from J, with 25 bases between. Germline V CDR1 and CDR2: SGHRS, YFSETQ. The CDR3 spells CASRIFPGTLRIEKLFF. The DNA of the CDR3 is TGCGCCAGCAGGATATTCCCAGGAACCCTAAGGATCGAAAAACTGTTTTTT.

This clonotype was recorded at least ten times. This chain uses TRBV5-1 with TRBJ2-3; tentative D call: TRBD1 (5 bases). Trimming removed 2 bases at V and 5 bases at J, with 12 bases between. This CDR3 has 14 amino acids. The germline CDR1 and CDR2 sequences are SGHRS and YFSETQ. DNA for the CDR3: TGCGCCAGCAGCTTTTATGGGGCGGAAGATACGCAGTATTTT. Protein product: CASSFYGAEDTQYF.

This clonotype was observed at least ten times. This sequence joins TRBV5-1 and TRBJ2-2, with unresolved D. The CDR3 covers 15 residues. Germline-derived CDR1 and CDR2 are SGHRS and YFSETQ. V was clipped by 4 bases and J by 6 bases, with 16 bases between them. The CDR3 DNA follows: TGCGCCAGCAGCCTGGGCGAAGGGTTGGCCGGGGAGCTGTTTTTT. It specifies CASSLGEGLAGELFF.

This clonotype was counted only a few times. The chain recombines TRBV28 with TRBJ1-5; TRBD1 might be the D (5 bases). The CDR3 is 17 amino acids. The V end lost 5 bases, the J end lost 2 bases, and 19 bases lay between the germline ends. CDR1 is MDHEN and CDR2 is SYDVKM in the germline V gene. The CDR3 nucleotides read TGTGCCAGCAGTACGGTGGGGGGGGGAGTAGGCAATCAGCCCCAGCATTTT. Amino acids: CASSTVGGGVGNQPQHF. Filled out from reference TRBV28 and TRBJ1-5, the complete variable domain reads DVKVTQSSRYLVKRTGEKVFLECVQDMDHENMFWYRQDPGLGLRLIYFSYDVKMKEKGDIPEGYSVSREKKERFSLILESASTNQTSMYLCASSTVGGGVGNQPQHFGDGTRLSIL.

This clonotype appeared a few times. The chain has TRBV5-1 and TRBJ2-5; 7 bases are a match to TRBD1. The CDR3 runs to 15 residues. Germline V CDR1 and CDR2: SGHRS, YFSETQ. V shed 0 bases and J 2 bases; nucleotides not matched to a gene: 4. The CDR3 spells CASSLEGALQETQYF. DNA for the CDR3: TGCGCCAGCAGCTTGGAGGGGGCGTTACAAGAGACCCAGTACTTC.

The J gene is TRBJ2-3, the V gene TRBV12-3 or TRBV12-4; D call uncertain. The J call is doubtful: the DNA matches TRBJ1-5 better. The CDR3 loop spans 14 amino acids. This CDR3 is CASSSQEWTRRQHF. The CDR3 DNA follows: TGTGCCAGCAGTTCACAAGAATGGACTAGGAGGCAGCATTTT.

This clonotype was seen repeatedly, ten times or more. This chain connects TRBV11-2 to TRBJ2-7; D perhaps matches TRBD1 (6 bases). Trimming shortened V by 5 bases and J by 2 bases, and 13 bases separated the two germline ends. CDR3 size: 14 residues. Germline values: CDR1 SGHAT, CDR2 FQNNGV. The CDR3 reads CASSRTGLTYEQYF. Written as DNA, the CDR3 is TGTGCCAGCAGCCGAACAGGGCTTACCTACGAGCAGTACTTC.

This clonotype was recorded a few times. The chain combines TRBV7-9 with TRBJ2-5; 8 positions agree with TRBD1. The germline CDR1 and CDR2 sequences are SEHNR and FQNEAQ (reference sequence). V was pared by 5 bases and J by 3 bases, with 2 bases of the junction left unmatched. This CDR3 has 13 residues. The CDR3 protein is CASSEDREETQYF. CDR3 nucleotides: TGTGCCAGCAGCGAGGACAGGGAAGAGACCCAGTACTTC.

The chain joins TRBV7-6 to TRBJ2-7; 8 bases are a match to TRBD1. J was trimmed by 6 bases and V by 3 bases; bases with no gene match: 7. This CDR3 is built from 14 residues. Germline V gene data show CDR1 as SGHVS and CDR2 as FNYEAQ. The CDR3 region is CASSFPGGNGEQYF. The CDR3 region has the DNA TGTGCCAGCAGCTTCCCAGGGGGCAATGGCGAGCAGTACTTC.

This clonotype was picked up a small number of times. The chain has TRBV20-1 and TRBJ1-2; D gene uncertain. This CDR3 spans 14 amino acids. Trimming shortened V by 0 bases and J by 4 bases, and 12 bases separated the two germline ends. Germline values: CDR1 DFQATT, CDR2 SNEGSKA (reference sequence). The DNA of the CDR3 is TGCAGTGCTAGAGACCCGGGCAACTTCTATGGCTACACCTTC. This encodes CSARDPGNFYGYTF.

This clonotype was observed once. A much larger clone differs from this one at a single base, so this may be a read error. CDR3 DNA sequence: TGTGCCAGCAGCTTAGCGTTCGGGGTCCCTGCGCAGTTCTTC. This translates into CASSLAFGVPAQFF. The chain links TRBV7-2 to TRBJ2-1; possible D gene TRBD2, 5 bases. CDR3 size: 14 residues. The germline gives CDR1 SGHTA, CDR2 FQGNSA. V lost 0 bases, J lost 12 bases, and 15 bases lay in between. Full variable domain (outside the CDR3, taken from reference TRBV7-2 and TRBJ2-1): GAGVSQSPSNKVTEKGKDVELRCDPISGHTALYWYRQSLGQGLEFLIYFQGNSAPDKSGLPSDRFSAERTGGSVSTLTIQRTQQEDSAVYLCASSLAFGVPAQFFGPGTRLTVL.

V is TRBV28 and J is TRBJ1-5; 9 bases agree with TRBD1. CDR1 is MDHEN and CDR2 is SYDVKM in the germline V gene. The junction had 10 bases not matched to a gene; V was cut back by 5 bases and J by 5 bases. This CDR3 is 16 amino acids long. The DNA of the CDR3 is TGTGCCAGCAGTCCGGTAACAGGGGGCGCGGATCAGCCCCAGCATTTT. This codes for CASSPVTGGADQPQHF.

The V gene is TRBV18, the J gene TRBJ2-1; D not resolved. The germline CDR1 and CDR2 sequences are KGHSH and LQKENI. The CDR3 sequence is 13 residues long. Between the trimmed V and J ends, which lost 6 bases and 3 bases, there was a span of 9 bases. The DNA of the CDR3 is TGTGCCAGCTCCCCTCTCGGCTACAATGAGCAGTTCTTC. Amino acid sequence: CASSPLGYNEQFF.

This clonotype was detected ten times or more. The J gene is TRBJ2-1, the V gene TRBV28, with a possible D match to TRBD1 (6 bases). The CDR3 covers 14 residues. CDR1 is MDHEN, CDR2 SYDVKM, per germline. Between the trimmed V and J ends, which lost 8 bases and 12 bases, there was a span of 23 bases. The CDR3, as DNA: TGTGCCAGCGCAACCTCAATTCGGACAGTCGGGCAGTTCTTC. This translates into CASATSIRTVGQFF.

Points on this clonotype: A read error may explain this, as a much larger clone is one base away. The chain carries TRBV7-6 and TRBJ2-7, with D possibly TRBD1 on 5 matching bases. Germline assignment: CDR1 SGHVS and CDR2 FNYEAQ. This CDR3 spans 14 amino acids. CDR3 nucleotides: TGTGCCAGCAGCGGCCGGACAAGGGGAAACGAGCAGTCCTTC. Translating gives CASSGRTRGNEQSF.

This clonotype occurred many times. As DNA, the CDR3 is TGCGCCAGCAGCTTATTGGACGTCAGTAATTCACCCCTCCACTTT. Protein: CASSLLDVSNSPLHF. The V and J genes are TRBV5-1 and TRBJ1-6; no definite D call. Looked up from germline, CDR1 is SGHRS and CDR2 is YFSETQ. The germline V and J ends were trimmed by 2 bases and 6 bases, with 12 bases remaining between them. The CDR3 sequence is 15 residues long. Looking up the rest from reference TRBV5-1 and TRBJ1-6 gives the full variable domain: KAGVTQTPRYLIKTRGQQVTLSCSPISGHRSVSWYQQTPGQGLQFLFEYFSETQRNKGNFPGRFSGRQFSNSRSEMNVSTLELGDSALYLCASSLLDVSNSPLHFGNGTRLTVT.

In DNA form, the CDR3 reads TGTGCCAGCAGCTTACTGGCAATTGGATATGGCTACACCTTC. Its protein product is CASSLLAIGYGYTF. The J gene is TRBJ1-2, the V gene TRBV7-2; D gene unclear. Looked up from germline, CDR1 is SGHTA and CDR2 is FQGNSA. The CDR3 has 14 amino acids. Trimming pared 2 bases from V and 5 bases from J, leaving 12 bases between.